Listed below are T cell receptor beta chains from one sample, sequenced in a study of cytomegalovirus exposure and HLA in healthy donors. Using immunoSEQ multiplex PCR, the repertoire was profiled, and TCRdb retains in-frame clones only, with some absent. The profile shows roughly 200,000 clones, approximately 86% of them singletons. The sequenced material came from PBMCs. The source is a young woman in good health and CMV-seronegative. Both conserved end residues are trimmed from each CDR3. D genes are given only for firm matches.

J gene,D gene,V gene,CDR3 protein
TRBJ1-1,NA,TRBV27,ASSPRRTANTEAF
TRBJ1-1,TRBD1,TRBV7-7,ASSYDRDTEAF
TRBJ2-7,TRBD1,TRBV7-9,ASSLEGQGAYEQY
TRBJ2-1,TRBD2,TRBV5-1,ASSFEGSGSGYNEQF
TRBJ2-3,NA,TRBV5-1,ASSLGHRGGTDTQY
TRBJ1-1,TRBD1,TRBV4-2,ASSPRGRTTEAF
TRBJ2-7,TRBD1,TRBV27,ASSLSGTGEGEQY
TRBJ2-3,TRBD1,TRBV7-3,ASSPAQGAADTQY
TRBJ2-3,NA,TRBV4-1,ASSPLGGAGADTQY
TRBJ1-1,NA,TRBV19,ASSTPRTEAF
TRBJ2-3,NA,TRBV6-1,ASREFSGPGKAQY
TRBJ2-3,NA,TRBV6-1,ASSEISGRGTDTQY
TRBJ1-2,NA,TRBV15,ATSRDIRGLGYT
TRBJ2-5,NA,TRBV28,ASSLGGPEETQY
TRBJ2-4,TRBD2,TRBV28,ASSFREGHKNIQY
TRBJ2-7,TRBD2,TRBV7-6,ASSLLAGGSYEQY
TRBJ1-1,NA,TRBV11-2,ASSLGDLKTEAF
TRBJ1-3,NA,TRBV4-1,ASSQDEGSGNTIY
TRBJ2-1,TRBD2,TRBV6-1,ASSAGRASGSYNEQF
TRBJ2-3,TRBD2,TRBV6-5,ASSYRGRSTDTQY
TRBJ2-5,NA,TRBV29-1,SVSYGETQY
TRBJ2-7,NA,TRBV11-2,ASSLPGISYEQY
TRBJ2-2,TRBD2,TRBV28,ASSFTGLAGGELF
TRBJ1-5,NA,TRBV27,ASSPYRDSNQPQH
TRBJ1-1,NA,TRBV7-3,ASSSGAGGTEAF
TRBJ1-1,NA,TRBV4-2,ASSQDNRDDTEAF
TRBJ1-1,NA,TRBV27,ASTGRAITEAF
TRBJ2-5,TRBD1,TRBV11-2,ASSLVIRDRVKETQY
TRBJ2-2,NA,TRBV7-9,ASSLTWELF
TRBJ2-4,TRBD2,TRBV18,ASSPPAGGLGNIQY
TRBJ1-1,NA,TRBV2,ASSLLTPGTEAF
NA,TRBD1,TRBV5-1,ASRTDRDEQY
TRBJ2-7,TRBD1,TRBV2,ASSRDRGVNEQY
TRBJ1-2,NA,TRBV5-4,ASSLTGRNYGYT
TRBJ2-3,NA,TRBV15,ATSRVVARTADTQY
TRBJ2-2,NA,TRBV5-4,ASSRAGSTGELF
TRBJ1-2,TRBD1,TRBV29-1,SVEDRGGYT
TRBJ2-6,TRBD2,TRBV7-3,ASSYRTSGTNVLT
TRBJ2-7,TRBD2,TRBV28,ASRSTGTSGTYEQY
TRBJ2-7,TRBD1,TRBV7-9,ASSLLEGAFHEQY
TRBJ2-1,NA,TRBV6-1,ASSEARAGSYNEQF
TRBJ2-5,NA,TRBV7-9,ASSLGAEETQY
TRBJ1-3,NA,TRBV6-1,ASSRDTGSGNTIY
TRBJ2-7,NA,TRBV2,ASNLRGNAYEQY
TRBJ2-7,TRBD1,TRBV5-5,ASSFGQGTYEQY
NA,NA,TRBV30,AWSAKGGTYEQY
TRBJ1-2,TRBD1,TRBV18,ASSLTGTGVYGYT
TRBJ1-4,NA,TRBV27,ASSLAGGGSGKLF